This TCR beta chain was documented in a study of CXCR3-negative and CXCR3-positive naive CD8 T cells. On this clonotype itself: Its antigen is as yet unknown.

The study made its TRB cDNA libraries by 5' RACE, adding UMI labels. Following a re-call of the 5' RACE reads, TCRdb has one entry per CDR3 protein and lacks DNA. The sample data list some 130,000 distinct CDR3 sequences. This CDR3 region has 12 residues. The germline V gene encodes CDR1 DFQATT and CDR2 SNEGSKA (reference sequence). Study results and limitations: TRB CDR3s were more hydrophobic in CXCR3-positive than in CXCR3-negative naive cells.

Sequencing used naive CXCR3+ CD8+ T cells from blood. Regarding subset: CD45RO-CCR7+CD27+CD95- naive CD8+ T cells expressing CXCR3 (TNR3+). The TCR comes from a human donor in good health. Some clones in this sample may be carry-over from other donors' samples. V is TRBV20-1 and J is TRBJ2-7. This CDR3 reads CSARDTGYEQYF.